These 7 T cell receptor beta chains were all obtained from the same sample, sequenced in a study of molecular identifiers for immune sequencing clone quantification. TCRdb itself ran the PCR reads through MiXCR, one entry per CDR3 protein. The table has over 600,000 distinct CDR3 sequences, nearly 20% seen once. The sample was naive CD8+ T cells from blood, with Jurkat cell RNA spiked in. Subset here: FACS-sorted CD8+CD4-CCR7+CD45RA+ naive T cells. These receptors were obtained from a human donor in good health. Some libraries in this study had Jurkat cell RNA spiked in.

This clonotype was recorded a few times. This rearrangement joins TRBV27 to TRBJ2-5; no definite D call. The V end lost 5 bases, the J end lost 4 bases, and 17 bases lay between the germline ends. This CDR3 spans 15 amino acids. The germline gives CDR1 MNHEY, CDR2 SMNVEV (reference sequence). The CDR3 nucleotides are TGTGCCAGCAGTAAAAGGACGGCTTCGGGAGAGACCCAGTACTTC. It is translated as CASSKRTASGETQYF.

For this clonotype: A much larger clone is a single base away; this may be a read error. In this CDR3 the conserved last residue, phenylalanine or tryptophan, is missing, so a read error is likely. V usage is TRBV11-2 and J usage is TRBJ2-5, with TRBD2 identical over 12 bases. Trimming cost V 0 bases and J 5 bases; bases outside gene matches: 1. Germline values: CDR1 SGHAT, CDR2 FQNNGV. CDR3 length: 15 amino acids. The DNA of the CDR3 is TGTGCCAGCAGCTTAGAGACTAGCGGGGGTGAGACCCAGTACTCC. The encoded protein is CASSLETSGGETQYS.

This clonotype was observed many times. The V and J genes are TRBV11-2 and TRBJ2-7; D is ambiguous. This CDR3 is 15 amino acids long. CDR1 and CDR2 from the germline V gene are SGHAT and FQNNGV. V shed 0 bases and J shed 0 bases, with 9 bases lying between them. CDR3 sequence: CASSLEVWSSYEQYF. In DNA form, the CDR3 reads TGTGCCAGCAGCTTAGAGGTATGGAGCTCCTACGAGCAGTACTTC.

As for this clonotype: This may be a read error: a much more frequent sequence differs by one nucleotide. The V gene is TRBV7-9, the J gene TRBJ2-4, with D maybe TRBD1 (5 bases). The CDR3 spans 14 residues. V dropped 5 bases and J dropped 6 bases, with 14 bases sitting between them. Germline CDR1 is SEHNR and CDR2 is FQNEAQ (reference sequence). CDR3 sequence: CASSPSTDRNIQYF. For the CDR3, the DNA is TGTGCCAGCAGCCCGTCGACAGATAGAAACATTCAGTACTTC.

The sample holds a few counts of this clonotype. The chain's CDR3 is CASSQGSSEAFF. In nucleotides, the CDR3 is TGCGCCAGCAGCCAAGGGTCCAGTGAAGCTTTCTTT. The V call is TRBV4-1, the J call TRBJ1-1; no clear D gene. V lost 1 base and J lost 7, with 7 bases in between. Germline-derived CDR1 and CDR2 are MGHRA and YSYEKL. This CDR3 spans 12 amino acids.

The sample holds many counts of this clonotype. DNA of the CDR3: TGTGCCAGCAGTGATCTAGACAGGACCTACGAGCAGTACTTC. Protein product: CASSDLDRTYEQYF. V gene TRBV6-1 combines with J gene TRBJ2-7; perhaps TRBD1 as D (6 bases). The CDR3 spans 14 residues. V lost 3 bases, J lost 2 bases, and 11 bases lay in between. CDR1 is MNHNS and CDR2 is SASEGT in the germline V gene.

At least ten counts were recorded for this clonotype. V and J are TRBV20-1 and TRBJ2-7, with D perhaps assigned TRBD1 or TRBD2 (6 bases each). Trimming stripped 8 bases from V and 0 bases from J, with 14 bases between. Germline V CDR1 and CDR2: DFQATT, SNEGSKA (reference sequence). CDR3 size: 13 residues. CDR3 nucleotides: TGCAGTTACCGGGGGACACTCTCCTACGAGCAGTACTTC. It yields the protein CSYRGTLSYEQYF.